The sequence of this TCR beta chain was determined in a study of T-cell reconstitution after alpha-beta-depleted transplantation in children. Study findings and constraints: Reports say that about two months after transplant, the alpha-beta T cells came out of several hundred graft clones that had expanded. Surviving recipient cells, namely T cells and thymic progenitors, were the source of high day-60 TCRbeta diversity in some patients.

Trimming stripped 7 bases from V and 3 bases from J, with 13 bases between. This CDR3 contains 13 residues. CDR1 and CDR2 from the germline V gene are MDHEN and SYDVKM. A TCRbeta library incorporating unique molecular identifiers was prepared. TCRdb reprocessed the PCR reads with MiXCR, giving one entry per CDR3 protein. The sample comprises some 50,000 distinct CDR3 sequences, about 9% of which are singletons, and about 26% rests with the top ten. There are many counts of this clonotype. Its antigen is undetermined. The chain has TRBV28 and TRBJ2-7; D is unresolved. The material was PBMCs, mostly from graft donor cells, obtained 60 days after TCRalphabeta/CD19-depleted stem cell transplant. The source of this sequence is a male patient between 2 and 10 years old who had a stem cell transplant for chronic granulomatous disease, so the T cells may come from the graft donor. The CDR3: CASNSLVYYEQYF. In DNA form, the CDR3 reads TGTGCCAGCAATTCTCTAGTTTACTACGAGCAGTACTTC.